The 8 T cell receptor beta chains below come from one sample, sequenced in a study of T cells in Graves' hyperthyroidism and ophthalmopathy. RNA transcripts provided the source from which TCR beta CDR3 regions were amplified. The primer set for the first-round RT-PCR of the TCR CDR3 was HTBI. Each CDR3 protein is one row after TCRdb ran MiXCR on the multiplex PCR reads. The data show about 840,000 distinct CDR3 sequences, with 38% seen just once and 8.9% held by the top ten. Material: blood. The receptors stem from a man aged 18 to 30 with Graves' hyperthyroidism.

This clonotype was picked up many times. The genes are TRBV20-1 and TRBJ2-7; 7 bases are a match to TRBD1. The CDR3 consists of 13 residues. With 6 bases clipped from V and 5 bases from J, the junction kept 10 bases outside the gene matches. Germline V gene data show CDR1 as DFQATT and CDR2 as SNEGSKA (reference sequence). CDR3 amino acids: CSAPTGMVHEQYF. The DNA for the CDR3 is TGCAGTGCCCCGACAGGGATGGTACACGAGCAGTACTTC.

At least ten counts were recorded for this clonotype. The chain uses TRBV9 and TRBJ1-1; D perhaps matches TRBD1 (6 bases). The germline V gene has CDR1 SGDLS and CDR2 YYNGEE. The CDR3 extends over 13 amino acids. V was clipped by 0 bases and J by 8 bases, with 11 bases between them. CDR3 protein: CASSVGHDREAFF. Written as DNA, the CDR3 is TGTGCCAGCAGCGTAGGGCATGACAGGGAAGCTTTCTTT.

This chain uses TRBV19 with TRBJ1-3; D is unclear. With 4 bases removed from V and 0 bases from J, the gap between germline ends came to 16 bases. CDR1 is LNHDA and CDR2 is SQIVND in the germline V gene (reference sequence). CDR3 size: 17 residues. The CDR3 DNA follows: TGTGCCAGTAGTAGCGACGGCACGGATTTCTCTGGAAACACCATATATTTT. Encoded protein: CASSSDGTDFSGNTIYF.

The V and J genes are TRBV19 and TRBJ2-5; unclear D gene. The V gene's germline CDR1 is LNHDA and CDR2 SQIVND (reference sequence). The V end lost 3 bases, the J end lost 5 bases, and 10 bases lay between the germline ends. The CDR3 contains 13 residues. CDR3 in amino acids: CASSMNFGETQYF. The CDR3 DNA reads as TGTGCCAGTAGTATGAATTTCGGGGAGACCCAGTACTTC.

The CDR3 DNA follows: TGTGCCAGCAGTTTAGTTTGGGCAGGGGAAGAGACCCAGTACTTC. Its translation is CASSLVWAGEETQYF. V usage is TRBV12-3 or TRBV12-4 and J usage is TRBJ2-5; tentative D call: TRBD1 (6 bases). V lost 1 base and J lost 3, with 12 bases in between. The CDR3 is 15 residues long.

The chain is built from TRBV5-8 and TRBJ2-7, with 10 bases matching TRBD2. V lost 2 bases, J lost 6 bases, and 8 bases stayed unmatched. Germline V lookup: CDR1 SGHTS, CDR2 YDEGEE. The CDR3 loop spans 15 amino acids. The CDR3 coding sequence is TGTGCCAGCAGCTTCGCTAGCGGGAGCACCTTCGAGCAGTACTTC. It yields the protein CASSFASGSTFEQYF.

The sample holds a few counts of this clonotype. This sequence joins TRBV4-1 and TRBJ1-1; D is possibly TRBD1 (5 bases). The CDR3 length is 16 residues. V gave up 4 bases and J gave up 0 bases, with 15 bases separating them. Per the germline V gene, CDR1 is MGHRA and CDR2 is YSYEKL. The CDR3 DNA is TGCGCCAGCAGCCGTCCAGGGAGAGGCATGAACACTGAAGCTTTCTTT. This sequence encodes CASSRPGRGMNTEAFF.

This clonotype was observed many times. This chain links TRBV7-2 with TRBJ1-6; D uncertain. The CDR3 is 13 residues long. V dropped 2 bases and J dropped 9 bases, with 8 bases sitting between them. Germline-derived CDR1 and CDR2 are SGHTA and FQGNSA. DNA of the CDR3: TGTGCCAGCAGCTTAAGGCTAACTTCACCCCTCCACTTT. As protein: CASSLRLTSPLHF.